This TCR beta chain was recorded in a study of early T cells in non-severe SARS-CoV-2 infection. The TCR library protocol attached unique molecular identifiers to the individual cDNA molecules. MiXCR, applied by TCRdb to the 5' RACE reads, yields one record per CDR3 protein. The sample includes about 99,000 distinct CDR3 sequences, around a sixth of them seen just once. With 5 bases removed from V and 0 bases from J, the gap between germline ends came to 15 bases. The V gene's germline CDR1 is SGHTA and CDR2 FQGNSA. CDR3 length equals 16 residues. The V and J genes are TRBV7-2 and TRBJ2-3, with D possibly TRBD2 on 5 matching bases. The clonotype was recovered from an adult who was a healthcare worker with PCR-confirmed SARS-CoV-2 infection or an uninfected control (not recorded which). The specimen sequenced was whole blood. Here the CDR3 DNA reads TGTGCCAGCAGCAGGGAGTTGGGGTGGAGCACAGATACGCAGTATTTT. Protein sequence: CASSRELGWSTDTQYF.